This T cell receptor beta chain stems from a study of cytomegalovirus exposure and HLA in healthy donors. Study-wide background: Of the donors genotyped, 398 in all, 65% to 90% fell in the Caucasian-associated ancestry cluster.

With 60 Vbeta and 13 Jbeta primers, the PCR was carried out. The data were produced by immunoSEQ multiplex PCR, yet TCRdb's version contains in-frame clones alone and is incomplete. The data hold approximately 170,000 clones, with around 84% observed a single time. Germline lookup yields CDR1 MDHEN and CDR2 SYDVKM. The CDR3 extends over 16 amino acids. The V segment lost 2 bases and the J segment 6 bases; nucleotides outside the gene matches: 11. The receptor comes from a boy aged 2 to 10 in good health and CMV-seronegative. The specimen sequenced was PBMCs. J is TRBJ1-2 and V is TRBV28; 8 bases fit TRBD1. For the CDR3, the DNA is TGTGCCAGCAGTTTACCTGGACAGGGTGATGTGAATGGCTACACCTTC. Its protein product is CASSLPGQGDVNGYTF.